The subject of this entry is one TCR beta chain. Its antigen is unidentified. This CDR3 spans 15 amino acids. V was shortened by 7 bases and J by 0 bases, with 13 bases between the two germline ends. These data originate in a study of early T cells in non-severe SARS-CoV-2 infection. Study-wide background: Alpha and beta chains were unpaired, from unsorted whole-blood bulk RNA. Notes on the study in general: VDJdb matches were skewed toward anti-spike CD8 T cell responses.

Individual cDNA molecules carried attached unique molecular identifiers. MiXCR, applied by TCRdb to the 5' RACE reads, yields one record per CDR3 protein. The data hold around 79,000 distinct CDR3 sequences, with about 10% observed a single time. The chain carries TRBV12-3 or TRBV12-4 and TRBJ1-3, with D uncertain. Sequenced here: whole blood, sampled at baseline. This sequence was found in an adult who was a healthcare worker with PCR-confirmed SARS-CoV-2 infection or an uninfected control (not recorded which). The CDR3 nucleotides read TGTGCCAGCACCTTCGGATGGGGCTCTGGAAACACCATATATTTT. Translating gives CASTFGWGSGNTIYF.